Detailed here is one T cell receptor beta chain. With V trimmed by 4 bases and J by 2 bases, 6 bases remained unmatched. This CDR3 is 15 amino acids long. Germline loops: CDR1 PRHDT, CDR2 FYEKMQ (reference sequence). Produced via immunoSEQ multiplex PCR; TCRdb's table is partial and in-frame only. The top ten clones hold about 5% of a sample with about 40,000 clones, 80% to 90% of them seen once. The data derive from a study of T cell changes during pregnancy in multiple sclerosis. The clonotype comes from a female donor in good health, enrolled as a control in a pregnancy study. The sequencing used peripheral blood, collected in the first trimester of pregnancy. The chain couples TRBV13 to TRBJ2-7, with 9 bases identical to TRBD1. The CDR3 sequence is CASSSRDRETYEQYF. CDR3 bases: TGTGCCAGCAGCTCCCGGGACAGGGAGACCTACGAGCAGTACTTC. The variable domain in full, completed from reference TRBV13 and TRBJ2-7, reads AAGVIQSPRHLIKEKRETATLKCYPIPRHDTVYWYQQGPGQDPQFLISFYEKMQSDKGSIPDRFSAQQFSDYHSELNMSSLELGDSALYFCASSSRDRETYEQYFGPGTRLTVT.